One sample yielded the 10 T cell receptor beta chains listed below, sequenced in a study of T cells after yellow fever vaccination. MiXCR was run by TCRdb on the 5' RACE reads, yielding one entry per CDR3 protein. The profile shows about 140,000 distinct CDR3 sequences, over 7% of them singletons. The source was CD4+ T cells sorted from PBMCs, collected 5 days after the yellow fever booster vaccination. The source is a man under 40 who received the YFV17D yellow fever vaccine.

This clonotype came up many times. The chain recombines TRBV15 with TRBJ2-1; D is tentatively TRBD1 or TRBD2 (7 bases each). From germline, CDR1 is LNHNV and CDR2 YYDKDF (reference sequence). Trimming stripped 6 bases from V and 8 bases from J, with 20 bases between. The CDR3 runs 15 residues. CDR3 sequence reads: CATSRPGGQEHEQFF. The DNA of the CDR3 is TGTGCCACCAGTAGGCCGGGAGGACAGGAGCATGAGCAGTTCTTC.

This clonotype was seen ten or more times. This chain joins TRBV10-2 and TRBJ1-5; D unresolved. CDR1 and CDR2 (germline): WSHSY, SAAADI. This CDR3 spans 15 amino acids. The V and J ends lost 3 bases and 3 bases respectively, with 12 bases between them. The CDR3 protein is CASSDHMRNNQPQHF. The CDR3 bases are TGCGCCAGCAGTGACCACATGCGAAACAATCAGCCCCAGCATTTT.

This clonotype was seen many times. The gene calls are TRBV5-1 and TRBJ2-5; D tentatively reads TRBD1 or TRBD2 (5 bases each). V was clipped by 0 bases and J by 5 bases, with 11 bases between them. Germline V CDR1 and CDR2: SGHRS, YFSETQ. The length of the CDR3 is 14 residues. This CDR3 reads CASSLAPGAETQYF. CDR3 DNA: TGCGCCAGCAGCTTGGCCCCCGGGGCGGAGACCCAGTACTTC.

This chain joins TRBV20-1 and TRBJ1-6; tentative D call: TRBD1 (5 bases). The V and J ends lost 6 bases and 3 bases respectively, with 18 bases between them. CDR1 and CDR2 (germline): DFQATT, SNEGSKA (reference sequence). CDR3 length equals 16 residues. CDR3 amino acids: CSALGSGGFYNSPLHF. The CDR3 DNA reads TGCAGTGCGTTGGGTAGCGGGGGTTTCTATAATTCACCCCTCCACTTT.

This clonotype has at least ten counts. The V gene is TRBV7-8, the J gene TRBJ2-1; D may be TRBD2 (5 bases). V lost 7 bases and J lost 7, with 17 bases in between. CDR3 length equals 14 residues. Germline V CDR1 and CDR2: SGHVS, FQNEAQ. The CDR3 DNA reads TGTGCCAGCACCCCTAGCTTAGTAAAAAATGAGCAGTTCTTC. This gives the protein CASTPSLVKNEQFF.

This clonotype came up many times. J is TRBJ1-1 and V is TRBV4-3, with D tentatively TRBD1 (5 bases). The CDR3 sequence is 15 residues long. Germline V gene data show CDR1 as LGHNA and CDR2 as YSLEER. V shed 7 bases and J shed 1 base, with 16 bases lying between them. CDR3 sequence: CASTLVGAKNTEAFF. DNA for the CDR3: TGCGCCAGCACCCTCGTAGGGGCCAAGAACACTGAAGCTTTCTTT.

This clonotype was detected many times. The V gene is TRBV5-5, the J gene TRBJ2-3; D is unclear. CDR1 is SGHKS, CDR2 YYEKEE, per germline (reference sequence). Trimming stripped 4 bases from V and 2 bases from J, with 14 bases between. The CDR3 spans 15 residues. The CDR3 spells CASSPQRTYTDTQYF. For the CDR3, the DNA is TGTGCCAGCAGCCCCCAACGAACCTACACAGATACGCAGTATTTT.

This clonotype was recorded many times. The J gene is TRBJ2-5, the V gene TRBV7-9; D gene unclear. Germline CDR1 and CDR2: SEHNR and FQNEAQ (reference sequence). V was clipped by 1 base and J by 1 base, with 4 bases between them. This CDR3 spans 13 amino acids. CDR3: CASSLDIQETQYF. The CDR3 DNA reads TGTGCCAGCAGCTTAGATATCCAAGAGACCCAGTACTTC.

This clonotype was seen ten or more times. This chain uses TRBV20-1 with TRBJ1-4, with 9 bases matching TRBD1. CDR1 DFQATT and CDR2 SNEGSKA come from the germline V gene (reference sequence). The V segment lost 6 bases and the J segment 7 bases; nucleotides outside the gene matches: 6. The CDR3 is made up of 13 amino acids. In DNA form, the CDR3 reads TGCAGTGCAACAGGGGGCTTTGGTGAAAAACTGTTTTTT. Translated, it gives CSATGGFGEKLFF.

The CDR3 nucleotides are TGTGCCAGCAGCGCGGACAGGGGGGTTGAGGGACAAGCTTTCTTT. This codes for CASSADRGVEGQAFF. The chain has TRBV5-4 and TRBJ1-1; TRBD1 matches 10 bases. This CDR3 has 15 amino acids. Germline V gene lookup returns CDR1 SGHNT and CDR2 YYREEE (reference sequence). V dropped 4 bases and J dropped 9; count of bases not matched to a gene: 12.